Following are 26 T cell receptor beta chains from one sample sequenced in a study of blood T cell repertoires in COVID-19. Some clones are missing from TCRdb's copy, which holds only in-frame ones; the method was immunoSEQ multiplex PCR. The sample records approximately 100,000 clones, roughly 81% being singletons. The sequenced material came from peripheral blood. The receptors originated from a human donor in a cohort sampled during active COVID-19.

This rearrangement joins TRBV7-9 to TRBJ2-3; 9 nucleotides agree with TRBD1. CDR3 size: 16 residues. Per the germline V gene, CDR1 is SEHNR and CDR2 is FQNEAQ (reference sequence). J lost 2 bases, V lost 1 base, and 4 bases had no gene match. CDR3 sequence reads: CASSLVGTGTTDTQYF. CDR3 nucleotide sequence: TGTGCCAGCAGCTTAGTTGGGACAGGGACCACAGATACGCAGTATTTT.

This clone occurred a few times. The rearrangement joins TRBV19 to TRBJ2-2; 11 bases match TRBD2. CDR1 and CDR2 from the germline V gene are LNHDA and SQIVND (reference sequence). J lost 5 bases, V lost 9 bases, and 5 bases had no gene match. CDR3 length equals 14 residues. The CDR3 protein is CASRTSGQTGELFF. CDR3 DNA sequence: TGTGCCAGCCGGACTAGCGGGCAGACCGGGGAGCTGTTTTTT.

The rearrangement links TRBV9 to TRBJ2-5, with 13 nucleotides matching TRBD2. Germline loops: CDR1 SGDLS, CDR2 YYNGEE. This CDR3 contains 15 residues. V was pared by 0 bases and J by 4 bases, with 0 bases of the junction left unmatched. In nucleotides, the CDR3 is TGTGCCAGCAGCGTAGGGACTAGCGGGGGAGAGACCCAGTACTTC. It specifies CASSVGTSGGETQYF.

V and J are TRBV18 and TRBJ2-1; no clear D gene. Per germline, CDR1 KGHSH and CDR2 LQKENI. This CDR3 has 15 residues. The V end was cut by 3 bases, the J end by 7 bases, with 16 bases between. Here the CDR3 reads CASSPFSNPGNEQFF. CDR3 DNA sequence: TGTGCCAGCTCACCTTTCAGTAACCCGGGTAATGAGCAGTTCTTC. The entire variable domain, with the rest obtained from reference TRBV18 and TRBJ2-1, is as follows: NAGVMQNPRHLVRRRGQEARLRCSPMKGHSHVYWYRQLPEEGLKFMVYLQKENIIDESGMPKERFSAEFPKEGPSILRIQQVVRGDSAAYFCASSPFSNPGNEQFFGPGTRLTVL.

This clone showed up just once. The V and J genes are TRBV7-3 and TRBJ2-5; 11 bases agree with TRBD2. V lost 4 bases, J lost 6 bases, and 7 bases stayed unmatched. The germline CDR1 and CDR2 sequences are SGHTA and FQGTGA. CDR3 size: 15 residues. The chain's CDR3 is CASSSIAGGMKTQYF. The DNA for the CDR3 is TGTGCCAGCAGCTCCATAGCGGGAGGGATGAAGACCCAGTACTTC.

The J gene is TRBJ1-2, the V gene TRBV4-1; the match to TRBD1 covers 7 bases. The trim removed 0 bases at V and 0 bases at J, leaving 10 bases unmatched. Germline CDR1 MGHRA, CDR2 YSYEKL. The CDR3 runs to 18 residues. CDR3 nucleotide sequence: TGCGCCAGCAGCCAAGATCGGGGACAGTGGCAAGCTAACTATGGCTACACCTTC. This sequence encodes CASSQDRGQWQANYGYTF.

The chain carries TRBV18 and TRBJ2-1, with TRBD1 identical over 10 bases. The trim removed 5 bases at V and 0 bases at J, leaving 13 bases unmatched. The CDR3 contains 19 residues. Germline CDR1 reads KGHSH; CDR2 reads LQKENI. CDR3 bases: TGTGCCAGCTCATTTGTCCCGGGACAGGGGACGAGCTCCTACAATGAGCAGTTCTTC. Translation: CASSFVPGQGTSSYNEQFF.

This chain uses TRBV9 with TRBJ1-5; 7 positions agree with TRBD1. The V and J ends lost 0 bases and 2 bases, in that order; junction bases with no gene match: 20. This CDR3 contains 21 residues. Germline V lookup: CDR1 SGDLS, CDR2 YYNGEE. The CDR3 region is CASSVGVGLRTGLSGNQPQHF. DNA of the CDR3: TGTGCCAGCAGCGTAGGAGTCGGCCTTAGGACAGGTCTGAGCGGCAATCAGCCCCAGCATTTT.

The rearrangement links TRBV7-6 to TRBJ1-5, with D hard to call. From germline, CDR1 is SGHVS and CDR2 FNYEAQ. The CDR3 sequence is 17 residues long. Trimming cost V 1 base and J 5 bases, with 18 bases left between them. This CDR3 reads CASSLEDCGGGDQPQHF. The DNA of the CDR3 is TGTGCCAGCAGCTTAGAGGATTGTGGCGGTGGCGATCAGCCCCAGCATTTT.

The chain couples TRBV28 to TRBJ1-5, with 10 nucleotides matching TRBD1. This CDR3 comprises 19 residues. Germline trimming cut 5 bases from V and 3 bases from J; bases unmatched to any gene: 16. Germline CDR1 is MDHEN and CDR2 is SYDVKM. The CDR3 loop reads CASSRTGTGVGFINQPQHF. The CDR3 coding sequence is TGTGCCAGCAGTAGGACCGGGACAGGGGTCGGATTTATCAATCAGCCCCAGCATTTT.

The chain is built from TRBV6-6 and TRBJ1-2; 7 nucleotides match TRBD1. The CDR3 consists of 16 residues. V shed 2 bases and J 7 bases; nucleotides not matched to a gene: 13. Germline V lookup: CDR1 MNHNY, CDR2 SVGAGI (reference sequence). The CDR3 is CASSYGQGTAVSGYTF. CDR3 DNA: TGTGCCAGCAGTTACGGCCAGGGGACAGCGGTTAGTGGCTACACCTTC.

This clone has a handful of counts. DNA for the CDR3: TGTGCCAGCAGCCGAGGACTAGCGGGAGGCTCCGAGCAGTACTTC. Translation gives CASSRGLAGGSEQYF. This rearrangement joins TRBV3-1 (or the pseudogene TRBV3-2) to TRBJ2-7; 14 bases are a match to TRBD2. Germline loops: CDR1 LGHDT, CDR2 YNNKEL (reference sequence). V shed 4 bases and J 6 bases; nucleotides not matched to a gene: 5. This CDR3 has 15 amino acids.

The rearrangement links TRBV19 to TRBJ2-5, with 10 positions matching TRBD2. This CDR3 region has 15 residues. With V trimmed by 3 bases and J by 4 bases, 5 bases remained unmatched. In germline, CDR1 is LNHDA, CDR2 SQIVND (reference sequence). The CDR3 loop is CASSISLAGAETQYF. In nucleotides, the CDR3 is TGTGCCAGTAGTATCTCCCTAGCGGGGGCAGAGACCCAGTACTTC.

This clone has a single count. The CDR3 coding sequence is TGTGCCAGCAGCTTAGGCGGGGCTAATCCCGAGCAGTACTTC. This sequence encodes CASSLGGANPEQYF. The rearrangement joins TRBV5-4 to TRBJ2-7; the D gene is possibly TRBD2 (6 bases). Germline V gene data show CDR1 as SGHNT and CDR2 as YYREEE (reference sequence). Trimming removed 2 bases at V and 6 bases at J, with 15 bases between. The CDR3 is 14 amino acids.

V usage is TRBV11-2 and J usage is TRBJ1-1; D not resolved. V was clipped by 1 base and J by 6 bases, with 6 bases between them. The CDR3 consists of 12 residues. Germline V gene data show CDR1 as SGHAT and CDR2 as FQNNGV. The CDR3 sequence: CASSLGRPEAFF. The DNA of the CDR3 is TGTGCCAGCAGCTTAGGCAGGCCTGAAGCTTTCTTT.

J is TRBJ1-2 and V is TRBV2; maybe TRBD1 (6 bases). This CDR3 comprises 13 residues. From germline, CDR1 is SNHLY and CDR2 FYNNEI. V gave up 8 bases and J gave up 8 bases, with 18 bases separating them. The CDR3 DNA reads TGTGCCAGCGTCCTGGGGGGGCTGAAGGGCTACACCTTC. It codes for CASVLGGLKGYTF.

The V gene is TRBV3-1 (or the pseudogene TRBV3-2), the J gene TRBJ2-3; 7 bases agree with TRBD2. Germline-derived CDR1 and CDR2 are LGHDT and YNNKEL (reference sequence). The V gene end was trimmed by 3 bases and the J gene end by 5 bases; junction bases not matched to a gene: 2. The CDR3 consists of 13 residues. The CDR3, as DNA: TGTGCCAGCAGCCAGCCGGGAGGAGATACGCAGTATTTT. Amino acids: CASSQPGGDTQYF.

The chain couples TRBV27 to TRBJ2-5; TRBD2 agrees at 11 bases. Germline V gene lookup returns CDR1 MNHEY and CDR2 SMNVEV (reference sequence). This CDR3 contains 17 residues. Germline trimming cut 6 bases from V and 5 bases from J; bases unmatched to any gene: 14. The CDR3 region has the DNA TGTGCCAGCAGGTTCCTAGCGGGGGGTGGGGCAGGGGAGACCCAGTACTTC. This sequence encodes CASRFLAGGGAGETQYF.

The chain links TRBV7-8 to TRBJ2-2; 11 nucleotides align to TRBD2. The germline V gene has CDR1 SGHVS and CDR2 FQNEAQ. The ends lost 7 bases at V and 7 bases at J; junction bases unmatched: 8. The CDR3 is 15 amino acids. CDR3 sequence: CASTVTSGIGGELFF. In DNA, the CDR3 is TGTGCCAGCACCGTGACTAGCGGGATTGGCGGGGAGCTGTTTTTT.

The chain carries TRBV29-1 and TRBJ2-1; the match to TRBD1 covers 8 bases. The CDR3 has 15 amino acids. The germline gives CDR1 SQVTM, CDR2 ANQGSEA. V lost 6 bases to trimming and J lost 0 bases; unmatched junction nucleotides: 7. CDR3: CSVRPGGSSYNEQFF. The CDR3 coding sequence is TGCAGCGTCCGCCCAGGGGGCAGCTCCTACAATGAGCAGTTCTTC.

The V gene is TRBV10-3, the J gene TRBJ2-7; 7 nucleotides agree with TRBD1. The CDR3 covers 15 residues. Germline V gene data show CDR1 as ENHRY and CDR2 as SYGVKD. The V gene end was trimmed by 3 bases and the J gene end by 7 bases; junction bases not matched to a gene: 12. CDR3: CAISDPGTVVDEQYF. Here the CDR3 DNA reads TGTGCCATCAGTGACCCGGGGACAGTCGTTGATGAGCAGTACTTC.

Note on this clone: This sample also contains other DNA sequences that code for the same CDR3. This rearrangement joins TRBV9 to TRBJ1-3; 7 bases fit TRBD1. This CDR3 region has 14 residues. The germline V gene has CDR1 SGDLS and CDR2 YYNGEE. Trimming cost V 3 bases and J 1 base; bases outside gene matches: 1. The CDR3 nucleotides are TGTGCCAGCAGCGCGACAGGGTCTGGAAACACCATATATTTT. It yields the protein CASSATGSGNTIYF.

This clone came up a few times. V is TRBV5-4 and J is TRBJ2-5; D is ambiguous. V lost 4 bases, J lost 5 bases, and 12 bases lay in between. The CDR3 totals 13 residues. The V gene's germline CDR1 is SGHNT and CDR2 YYREEE (reference sequence). This chain's CDR3 is CASSPRSRETQYF. Written as DNA, the CDR3 is TGTGCCAGCAGCCCCCGGTCCCGGGAGACCCAGTACTTC.

This sequence joins TRBV4-1 and TRBJ2-1, with a weak D call TRBD1 (6 bases). Germline lookup yields CDR1 MGHRA and CDR2 YSYEKL. This CDR3 spans 13 amino acids. The V and J ends lost 4 bases and 5 bases respectively, with 9 bases between them. The CDR3 protein is CASSLTGNNEQFF. CDR3 in DNA: TGCGCCAGCAGCCTGACAGGTAACAATGAGCAGTTCTTC.

The V call is TRBV9, the J call TRBJ2-1, with D unclear. The CDR3 length is 15 residues. Trimming stripped 0 bases from V and 0 bases from J, with 7 bases between. Germline CDR1 SGDLS, CDR2 YYNGEE. CDR3 amino acids: CASSVAQSSYNEQFF. CDR3 bases: TGTGCCAGCAGCGTAGCACAGAGCTCCTACAATGAGCAGTTCTTC.

This chain joins TRBV9 and TRBJ2-3; maybe TRBD2 (5 bases). With 2 bases removed from V and 3 bases from J, the gap between germline ends came to 10 bases. The germline V gene encodes CDR1 SGDLS and CDR2 YYNGEE. CDR3 length: 14 residues. The DNA for the CDR3 is TGTGCCAGCAGCGTTAACGGGGAAACAGATACGCAGTATTTT. Translating it yields CASSVNGETDTQYF.